This TCR beta chain is from a study of blood T cell repertoires in COVID-19. V shed 4 bases and J 4 bases; nucleotides not matched to a gene: 10. Germline assignment: CDR1 SGHRS and CDR2 YFSETQ. CDR3 length: 16 amino acids. Original data processing: Nucleated cell counts were estimated from reference gene primer amplification. The protocol was immunoSEQ multiplex PCR, while the TCRdb copy is restricted to in-frame clones and leaves out a portion. That table furnishes V, J and clone size, whereas the DNA furnished D and trimming. Of around 82,000 clones in the sample, 89% were seen once. The genes are TRBV5-1 and TRBJ2-2; 7 nucleotides line up with TRBD1. This TCR came from a man between 65 and 80 years old with active or convalescent COVID-19. Sequencing input: peripheral blood. The CDR3 bases are TGCGCCAGCAGCCAAAGACAGGGTTCGGGCACCGGGGAGCTGTTTTTT. Translated: CASSQRQGSGTGELFF.